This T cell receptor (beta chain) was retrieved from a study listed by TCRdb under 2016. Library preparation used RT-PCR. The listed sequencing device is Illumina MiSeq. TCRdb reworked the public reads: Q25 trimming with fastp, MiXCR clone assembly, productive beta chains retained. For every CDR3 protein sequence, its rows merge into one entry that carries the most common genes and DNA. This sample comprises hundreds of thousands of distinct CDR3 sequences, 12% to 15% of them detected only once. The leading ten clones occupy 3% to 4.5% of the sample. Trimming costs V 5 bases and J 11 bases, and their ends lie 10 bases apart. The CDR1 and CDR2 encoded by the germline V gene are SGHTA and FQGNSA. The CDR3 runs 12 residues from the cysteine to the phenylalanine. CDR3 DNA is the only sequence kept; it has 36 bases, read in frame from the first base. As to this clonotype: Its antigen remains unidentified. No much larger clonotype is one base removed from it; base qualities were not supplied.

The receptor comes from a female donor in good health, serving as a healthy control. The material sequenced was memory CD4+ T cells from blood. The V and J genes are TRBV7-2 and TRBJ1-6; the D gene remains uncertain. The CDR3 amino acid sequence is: CASSTGDPPLHF. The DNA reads TGTGCCAGCAGCACCGGAGATCCACCCCTCCACTTT.